The 6 T cell receptor beta chains below were found in one sample sequenced in a study of tumor-infiltrating lymphocytes in primary liver carcinoma. From around 20-30 mg of unsorted bulk tissue, DNA and RNA were co-extracted together. The template, around 520 ng total RNA, yielded TCR beta cDNA made with a constant-region primer. Three-round nested multiplex PCR performed with slightly modified ARM-PCR produced the TCR beta libraries. Investigators reported that the first two PCR rounds, at roughly 10 cycles each, used TRBV1-TRBV30 forward primers with a C-beta reverse primer. TCRdb itself ran the multiplex PCR reads through MiXCR, one entry per CDR3 protein. The sample contains about 48,000 distinct CDR3 sequences, around three quarters of which appear only once. Sequenced material: liver tumor tissue from sampling region 3. The subset here: tumor region T3, left-lateral pole. Receptor source: a man in his forties with primary liver carcinoma and hepatitis B virus infection.

Notes on this clonotype: An end of the junction differs from the germline gene, which may be a read error. The chain employs TRBV5-5 and TRBJ2-5; maybe TRBD2 (5 bases). CDR1 and CDR2 (germline): SGHKS, YYEKEE (reference sequence). CDR3 length: 17 residues. In nucleotides, the CDR3 is TGTGCCAGCAGCTTGGAGCTAGCAAGAGGGTACCTAGAGACCCAGTACTTT. As protein: CASSLELARGYLETQYF.

In regard to this clonotype: One end of the junction fails to match germline, which may point to a read error. This chain links TRBV4-2 with TRBJ2-7, with D maybe TRBD1 (6 bases). CDR1 is LGHNA, CDR2 YNFKEQ, per germline. The CDR3 length is 15 residues. The CDR3 protein is CACSLSWDTGSEQYF. The DNA of the CDR3 is TGTGCCTGCAGCCTCTCTTGGGACACGGGTAGCGAGCAGTACTTC.

Worth noting for this clonotype: One end of the junction varies from germline; a read error may be responsible. The V and J genes are TRBV11-2 and TRBJ1-5; D unresolved. The CDR3 contains 14 residues. CDR1 SGHAT and CDR2 FQNNGV come from the germline V gene. The CDR3 sequence: CVSSDLDTGQSQHF. CDR3 in DNA: TGTGTCAGCAGCGACCTAGACACGGGTCAGTCCCAGCATTTT.

Remarks on this clonotype: Since a much larger clone is just one base distant, this may be a read error. J is TRBJ2-4 and V is TRBV13; TRBD2 might be the D (5 bases). Germline V gene sequence: CDR1 PRHDT, CDR2 FYEKMQ (reference sequence). The CDR3 contains 13 residues. The CDR3 region has the DNA TGTGTCAGCAGCTTGCGCCGGGGAGACATTCAGTACTTC. It is translated as CVSSLRRGDIQYF.

This clonotype was detected ten times or more. The rearrangement links TRBV6-2 or TRBV6-3 to TRBJ2-3; 9 bases line up with TRBD2. The CDR3 consists of 15 residues. The J segment lost 0 bases and the V segment lost 5 bases, leaving 3 bases of the junction unmatched. CDR1 and CDR2 (germline): MNHEY, SVGEGT. CDR3 sequence reads: CASSPGTSSTDTQYF. CDR3 DNA: TGTGCCAGCAGTCCCGGGACTAGCAGCACAGATACGCAGTATTTT.

This clonotype was counted only a few times. A read error is likely, as this CDR3 ends without the conserved phenylalanine or tryptophan. No DNA is shown, since the ends of the CDR3 on it are uncertain; the CDR3 is the one TCRdb lists. The chain employs TRBV28 and TRBJ1-6; whether TRBD1, the table's D call, matches the DNA was not checked. Ends included, the CDR3 has 15 residues. The germline gives CDR1 MDHEN, CDR2 SYDVKM. The CDR3 is CASSSGGEGNSPLNL.